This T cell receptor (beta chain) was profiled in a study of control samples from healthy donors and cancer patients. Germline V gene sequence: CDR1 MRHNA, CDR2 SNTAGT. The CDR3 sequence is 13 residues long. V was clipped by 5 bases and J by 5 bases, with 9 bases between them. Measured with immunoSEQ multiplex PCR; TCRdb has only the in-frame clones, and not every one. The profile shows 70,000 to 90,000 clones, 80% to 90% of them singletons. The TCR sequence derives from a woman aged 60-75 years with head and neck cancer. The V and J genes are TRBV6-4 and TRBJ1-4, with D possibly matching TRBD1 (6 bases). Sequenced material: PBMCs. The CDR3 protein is CASSYRENEKLFF. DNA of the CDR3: TGTGCCAGCAGTTACAGGGAGAATGAAAAACTGTTTTTT.